These 17 T cell receptor beta chains originate from one sample sequenced in a study of T-cell reconstitution after alpha-beta-depleted transplantation in children. Preparing the TCRbeta library involved the use of unique molecular identifiers. TCRdb itself ran the PCR reads through MiXCR, one entry per CDR3 protein. The sample records around 300,000 distinct CDR3 sequences, 11% being singletons. This material consisted of peripheral blood, taken 180 days after TCRalphabeta/CD19-depleted stem cell transplant. The receptors were sampled from a male patient aged 2-15 years who had a stem cell transplant for chronic granulomatous disease, so the T cells may come from the graft donor.

This clonotype was seen at least ten times. J is TRBJ2-4 and V is TRBV20-1; no clear D gene. This CDR3 is built from 15 residues. Trimming took 1 base from V and 5 from J, leaving 15 bases between them. Per germline, CDR1 DFQATT and CDR2 SNEGSKA (reference sequence). In nucleotides, the CDR3 is TGCAGTGCTAGAGGAGAAGGCGTCGGCGAAAACATTCAGTACTTC. Its translation: CSARGEGVGENIQYF.

This clonotype came up once. The germline gene is not matched at one end of the junction; a read error may be the cause. The chain recombines TRBV20-1 with TRBJ1-5, with 8 positions matching TRBD1. The germline V gene encodes CDR1 DFQATT and CDR2 SNEGSKA (reference sequence). This CDR3 is 13 amino acids long. CDR3 sequence: CSATGTGDQPQPF. The CDR3 bases are TGCAGTGCTACCGGGACAGGAGATCAGCCCCAGCCTTTT.

There are many counts of this clonotype. V is TRBV7-2 and J is TRBJ2-1; D remains unclear. Germline V gene data show CDR1 as SGHTA and CDR2 as FQGNSA. The V end was cut by 2 bases, the J end by 5 bases, with 7 bases between. The CDR3 extends over 13 amino acids. The CDR3: CASSLSVNNEQFF. For the CDR3, the DNA is TGTGCCAGCAGCTTATCGGTGAACAATGAGCAGTTCTTC.

The table lists this clonotype with many counts. J is TRBJ1-4 and V is TRBV5-1; D is uncertain. Germline V gene data show CDR1 as SGHRS and CDR2 as YFSETQ. V was trimmed by 4 bases and J by 1 base, leaving 11 bases between them. The CDR3 sequence is 15 residues long. The CDR3 region has the DNA TGCGCCAGCAGCCCAGGACGGGGAACTAATGAAAAACTGTTTTTT. Translated: CASSPGRGTNEKLFF.

This clonotype was seen repeatedly, ten times or more. The chain recombines TRBV12-3 or TRBV12-4 with TRBJ1-4, with D unclear. This CDR3 comprises 11 residues. V was pared by 3 bases and J by 6 bases, with 2 bases between. The CDR3 protein is CASSLDEKLFF. The DNA for the CDR3 is TGTGCCAGCAGTTTGGATGAAAAACTGTTTTTT.

This clonotype has only a few counts. V gene TRBV18 combines with J gene TRBJ1-5; 9 positions match TRBD1. V lost 3 bases, J lost 4 bases, and 7 bases stayed unmatched. Germline V gene sequence: CDR1 KGHSH, CDR2 LQKENI. The CDR3 loop spans 16 amino acids. The CDR3 DNA is TGTGCCAGCTCACCGCCCGCCGGGACAGGGAATCAGCCCCAGCATTTT. As protein: CASSPPAGTGNQPQHF.

The sample holds many counts of this clonotype. The chain links TRBV29-1 to TRBJ2-5, with D unclear. The germline CDR1 and CDR2 sequences are SQVTM and ANQGSEA. This CDR3 comprises 13 residues. Trimming pared 5 bases from V and 1 base from J, leaving 11 bases between. CDR3 sequence reads: CSVFVTTQETQYF. CDR3 nucleotide sequence: TGCAGCGTTTTCGTAACAACCCAAGAGACCCAGTACTTC. Drawing the rest from reference TRBV29-1 and TRBJ2-5, the complete variable domain is SAVISQKPSRDICQRGTSLTIQCQVDSQVTMMFWYRQQPGQSLTLIATANQGSEATYESGFVIDKFPISRPNLTFSTLTVSNMSPEDSSIYLCSVFVTTQETQYFGPGTRLLVL.

The chain employs TRBV10-3 and TRBJ2-7; 9 bases line up with TRBD1. CDR1 and CDR2 from the germline V gene are ENHRY and SYGVKD. There are 15 residues in the CDR3. Germline trimming cut 5 bases from V and 3 bases from J; bases unmatched to any gene: 8. The CDR3 reads CAISPGTGWGYEQYF. CDR3 nucleotides: TGTGCCATCAGTCCCGGGACAGGGTGGGGCTACGAGCAGTACTTC.

This clonotype came up many times. This chain uses TRBV7-2 with TRBJ2-5; 7 nucleotides align to TRBD2. From germline, CDR1 is SGHTA and CDR2 FQGNSA. The ends lost 1 base at V and 5 bases at J; junction bases unmatched: 7. There are 15 residues in the CDR3. CDR3 protein: CASSLGGGTSETQYF. CDR3 in DNA: TGTGCCAGCAGCTTAGGGGGGGGGACGTCGGAGACCCAGTACTTC.

This clonotype came up many times. The CDR3 sequence is CASSLSLAGARGRNEQFF. CDR3 nucleotides: TGCGCCAGCAGCTTGTCACTAGCGGGGGCGAGAGGGCGCAATGAGCAGTTCTTC. The V and J genes are TRBV5-1 and TRBJ2-1; 11 bases are shared with TRBD2. Germline V lookup: CDR1 SGHRS, CDR2 YFSETQ. The V and J ends lost 1 base and 6 bases, in that order; junction bases with no gene match: 12. This CDR3 is built from 18 residues.

This clonotype was recorded at least ten times. The rearrangement uses TRBV24-1 and TRBJ2-5, with 7 bases aligning to TRBD1. The CDR3 is made up of 15 amino acids. Germline CDR1 is KGHDR and CDR2 is SFDVKD. Trimming at V came to 4 bases and at J to 2 bases, leaving 6 bases not matched to a gene. This CDR3 is CATSDLGQEQETQYF. The CDR3 DNA follows: TGTGCCACCAGTGACCTAGGACAGGAACAAGAGACCCAGTACTTC.

This clonotype has ten or more counts. The rearrangement uses TRBV11-2 and TRBJ2-5; D tentatively reads TRBD1 or TRBD2 (5 bases each). The V end was cut by 2 bases, the J end by 9 bases, with 34 bases between. The CDR3 runs to 20 residues. Germline V CDR1 and CDR2: SGHAT, FQNNGV. The CDR3 spells CASSLQTPGRVGTSGRAQYF. Here the CDR3 DNA reads TGTGCCAGCAGCTTACAGACTCCCGGACGGGTGGGGACGTCTGGGCGGGCCCAGTACTTC.

V usage is TRBV23-1 and J usage is TRBJ1-5, with D hard to call. TRBV23-1 is treated as an ORF (open reading frame) with a function not yet certain. The length of the CDR3 is 10 residues. Trimming stripped 8 bases from V and 8 bases from J, with 7 bases between. CDR3 residues: CASRPKPQHF. CDR3 coding DNA: TGCGCCAGCCGCCCGAAGCCCCAGCATTTT.

This clonotype has at least ten counts. The rearrangement links TRBV5-1 to TRBJ2-3; 7 bases agree with TRBD1. The ends lost 2 bases at V and 5 bases at J; junction bases unmatched: 2. This CDR3 has 13 residues. Germline V CDR1 and CDR2: SGHRS, YFSETQ. CDR3 loop: CASSFSGGDTQYF. The CDR3 nucleotides are TGCGCCAGCAGCTTTTCAGGGGGAGATACGCAGTATTTT.

This clonotype was recorded at least ten times. V gene TRBV18 combines with J gene TRBJ2-7; D perhaps matches TRBD2 (5 bases). The V gene lost 1 base and the J gene lost 3 bases, with 10 bases spanning the gap. The length of the CDR3 is 14 residues. CDR1 and CDR2 from the germline V gene are KGHSH and LQKENI. The CDR3 loop reads CASSPQGGRYEQYF. CDR3 in DNA: TGTGCCAGCTCACCACAAGGCGGGCGCTACGAGCAGTACTTC.

There are many counts of this clonotype. This sequence joins TRBV12-3 or TRBV12-4 and TRBJ1-1, with 7 bases lining up with TRBD1. Trimming took 0 bases from V and 0 from J; bases not matched to a gene: 4. The CDR3 has 16 residues. CDR3 sequence: CASSLAPTGLNTEAFF. CDR3 bases: TGTGCCAGCAGTTTAGCGCCGACAGGGCTGAACACTGAAGCTTTCTTT.

V is TRBV12-3 or TRBV12-4 and J is TRBJ1-5, with D perhaps matching TRBD1 (5 bases). The V end lost 3 bases, the J end lost 7 bases, and 10 bases lay between the germline ends. This CDR3 is built from 13 residues. Here the CDR3 DNA reads TGTGCCAGCAGTTTTGGGGGAAAACAGCCCCAGCATTTT. As protein: CASSFGGKQPQHF.